Below, 28 T cell receptor beta chains from the same sample are listed, as sequenced in a study of cytomegalovirus exposure and HLA in healthy donors. Assay: immunoSEQ multiplex PCR; the TCRdb copy retains only in-frame clones and omits some. The sample consists of about 120,000 clones, about 96% of them appearing once. Sequencing used PBMCs. These receptors originate from a man between 18 and 35 years old in good health and CMV-seronegative.

V usage is TRBV7-8 and J usage is TRBJ2-1, with D hard to call. Germline-derived CDR1 and CDR2 are SGHVS and FQNEAQ. This CDR3 spans 15 amino acids. Trimming cost V 3 bases and J 0 bases, with 9 bases left between them. Written as DNA, the CDR3 is TGTGCCAGCAGCTTGGTGGCTAGCTCCTACAATGAGCAGTTCTTC. This translates into CASSLVASSYNEQFF.

V is TRBV7-3 and J is TRBJ2-6; D perhaps matches TRBD2 (6 bases). V was shortened by 5 bases and J by 4 bases, with 12 bases between the two germline ends. The CDR3 has 15 amino acids. Germline loops: CDR1 SGHTA, CDR2 FQGTGA. The CDR3 loop reads CASSLSGAGANVLTF. Written as DNA, the CDR3 is TGTGCCAGCAGCCTTTCGGGAGCCGGGGCCAACGTCCTGACTTTC.

This clone was observed a single time. The chain uses TRBV11-3 and TRBJ2-7; 10 bases fit TRBD2. J lost 2 bases, V lost 4 bases, and 11 bases had no gene match. The CDR3 contains 17 residues. The germline V gene encodes CDR1 SGHNT and CDR2 YENEEA. The DNA for the CDR3 is TGTGCCAGCAGCTCGACAAGGGGAAGCGGGAGGGCCTACGAGCAGTACTTC. The encoded protein is CASSSTRGSGRAYEQYF.

CDR3 sequence (DNA): TGTGCCAGCAGCTTGGGAGATCACTCTGGAAACACCATATATTTT. This gives the protein CASSLGDHSGNTIYF. The V gene is TRBV5-8, the J gene TRBJ1-3, with no clear D. CDR3 length: 15 residues. The germline CDR1 and CDR2 sequences are SGHTS and YDEGEE. V lost 0 bases to trimming and J lost 0 bases, with 7 bases between them.

This sequence joins TRBV7-9 and TRBJ2-7; 9 bases align to TRBD1. This CDR3 contains 15 residues. Per germline, CDR1 SEHNR and CDR2 FQNEAQ (reference sequence). The J segment lost 3 bases and the V segment lost 3 bases, leaving 6 bases of the junction unmatched. For the CDR3, the DNA is TGTGCCAGCAGCTTGGGACAGGGCTGGAACTACGAGCAGTACTTC. The encoded protein is CASSLGQGWNYEQYF.

The chain is built from TRBV11-3 and TRBJ2-7; 9 positions agree with TRBD2. The V gene end was trimmed by 4 bases and the J gene end by 3 bases; junction bases not matched to a gene: 1. The CDR3 has 13 amino acids. The germline V gene encodes CDR1 SGHNT and CDR2 YENEEA. The CDR3 DNA reads as TGTGCCAGCAGCTCGACTAGCGGCTACGAGCAGTACTTC. Protein: CASSSTSGYEQYF.

Note on this clone: This CDR3 is also generated by other DNA sequences in the sample. This rearrangement joins TRBV7-3 to TRBJ1-2, with 10 bases matching TRBD1. The length of the CDR3 is 14 residues. The V gene end was trimmed by 3 bases and the J gene end by 3 bases; junction bases not matched to a gene: 1. Germline loops: CDR1 SGHTA, CDR2 FQGTGA. The CDR3 loop reads CASSLTGGDYGYTF. CDR3 nucleotide sequence: TGTGCCAGCAGCTTGACAGGGGGCGACTATGGCTACACCTTC.

The chain is built from TRBV28 and TRBJ2-7, with TRBD2 matching over 14 bases. The trim removed 9 bases at V and 5 bases at J, leaving 9 bases unmatched. This CDR3 comprises 15 residues. CDR1 MDHEN and CDR2 SYDVKM come from the germline V gene. The DNA of the CDR3 is TGTGCCAGTAAACACGGGACTAGCGGGAGTAACGAGCAGTACTTC. This codes for CASKHGTSGSNEQYF.

The V and J genes are TRBV7-9 and TRBJ2-3, with 8 nucleotides matching TRBD2. Germline values: CDR1 SEHNR, CDR2 FQNEAQ (reference sequence). With 1 base clipped from V and 0 bases from J, the junction kept 12 bases outside the gene matches. The CDR3 extends over 19 amino acids. CDR3 sequence reads: CASSLEWRASGYSTDTQYF. CDR3 nucleotides: TGTGCCAGCAGCTTAGAGTGGCGGGCTAGCGGGTACAGCACAGATACGCAGTATTTT.

The rearrangement links TRBV28 to TRBJ2-7; 10 bases are a match to TRBD2. V gave up 4 bases and J gave up 5 bases; unmatched junction bases: 11. This CDR3 comprises 16 residues. Germline-derived CDR1 and CDR2 are MDHEN and SYDVKM. CDR3 DNA: TGTGCCAGCAGTTCTCTAGGAGCGGGAGGGCCCCACGAGCAGTACTTC. It translates to CASSSLGAGGPHEQYF.

The chain has TRBV6-1 and TRBJ2-7; TRBD2 matches 7 bases. Trimming took 3 bases from V and 6 from J; bases not matched to a gene: 8. The germline V gene has CDR1 MNHNS and CDR2 SASEGT. The CDR3 is made up of 14 amino acids. The CDR3 loop is CASSEGGRQGEQYF. CDR3 bases: TGTGCCAGCAGTGAGGGCGGGAGACAAGGCGAGCAGTACTTC.

This chain joins TRBV18 and TRBJ1-2, with TRBD1 matching over 9 bases. Germline V lookup: CDR1 KGHSH, CDR2 LQKENI. Losses at the gene ends were 3 bases for V and 7 bases for J; bases not matched to a gene: 12. This CDR3 spans 16 amino acids. The CDR3 loop reads CASSPEATGGWIGYTF. The CDR3 DNA is TGTGCCAGCTCACCGGAGGCTACAGGGGGCTGGATTGGCTACACCTTC.

The gene calls are TRBV6-6 and TRBJ2-3; 9 bases agree with TRBD1. The trim removed 8 bases at V and 4 bases at J, leaving 10 bases unmatched. Germline V gene data show CDR1 as MNHNY and CDR2 as SVGAGI (reference sequence). This CDR3 spans 15 amino acids. CDR3 amino acids: CASAPGTGSADTQYF. In DNA form, the CDR3 reads TGTGCCAGCGCTCCCGGGACAGGGTCCGCAGATACGCAGTATTTT.

The chain carries TRBV11-2 and TRBJ1-1; 9 bases line up with TRBD1. The CDR3 has 15 amino acids. Trimming cost V 4 bases and J 5 bases; bases outside gene matches: 8. Germline V gene sequence: CDR1 SGHAT, CDR2 FQNNGV. CDR3 loop: CASSSPTGTGTEAFF. The DNA for the CDR3 is TGTGCCAGCAGCTCCCCTACGGGGACAGGGACTGAAGCTTTCTTT.

V usage is TRBV6-5 and J usage is TRBJ2-7; D perhaps matches TRBD1 (6 bases). This CDR3 is built from 15 residues. Germline loops: CDR1 MNHEY, CDR2 SVGAGI. V lost 5 bases, J lost 3 bases, and 17 bases lay in between. CDR3 coding DNA: TGTGCCAGCAGTACAAACTCTCAGGGGTTCTACGAGCAGTACTTC. Its protein is CASSTNSQGFYEQYF.

The chain uses TRBV7-8 and TRBJ1-5; D is ambiguous. The germline V gene has CDR1 SGHVS and CDR2 FQNEAQ. The V and J ends lost 0 bases and 0 bases respectively, with 9 bases between them. The CDR3 totals 16 residues. For the CDR3, the DNA is TGTGCCAGCAGCTTAGCAGGCGGATATAGCAATCAGCCCCAGCATTTT. Protein: CASSLAGGYSNQPQHF.

The chain carries TRBV9 and TRBJ1-1; D unclear. This CDR3 spans 13 amino acids. In germline, CDR1 is SGDLS, CDR2 YYNGEE. V lost 2 bases and J 5 bases, leaving 10 bases between the germline ends. CDR3 in amino acids: CASSVLSGTEAFF. The DNA for the CDR3 is TGTGCCAGCAGCGTCCTAAGCGGGACTGAAGCTTTCTTT.

The CDR3 region is CASSSETGFGNTIYF. CDR3 nucleotides: TGTGCCAGCAGTTCAGAAACAGGGTTTGGAAACACCATATATTTT. This rearrangement joins TRBV6-5 to TRBJ1-3, with D tentatively TRBD1 (6 bases). Trimming cost V 4 bases and J 3 bases, with 13 bases left between them. The germline V gene has CDR1 MNHEY and CDR2 SVGAGI. The CDR3 loop spans 15 amino acids.

A single count supports this clone. This sequence joins TRBV7-9 and TRBJ2-1; 10 bases map to TRBD2. CDR3 size: 17 residues. J lost 4 bases, V lost 7 bases, and 13 bases had no gene match. Germline CDR1 reads SEHNR; CDR2 reads FQNEAQ (reference sequence). CDR3 nucleotide sequence: TGTGCCAGCACCCAAATTAGCGGGAGGCCGGGGTACAATGAGCAGTTCTTC. Amino acid sequence: CASTQISGRPGYNEQFF.

The genes are TRBV7-2 and TRBJ2-1; tentative D call: TRBD2 (5 bases). Looked up from germline, CDR1 is SGHTA and CDR2 is FQGNSA. This CDR3 contains 15 residues. Trimming pared 1 base from V and 8 bases from J, leaving 15 bases between. CDR3 sequence: CASSLGTSGLYEQFF. The CDR3 region has the DNA TGTGCCAGCAGCTTAGGGACGAGCGGCTTATATGAGCAGTTCTTC.

V gene TRBV6-5 combines with J gene TRBJ2-5, with 9 nucleotides matching TRBD1. Germline V gene lookup returns CDR1 MNHEY and CDR2 SVGAGI. Trimming at V came to 9 bases and at J to 6 bases, leaving 5 bases not matched to a gene. The CDR3 runs to 12 residues. For the CDR3, the DNA is TGTGCCAGGGCGGACAGGGGAAAGACCCAGTACTTC. Amino acids: CARADRGKTQYF.

The chain combines TRBV7-3 with TRBJ2-1, with D maybe TRBD2 (6 bases). Germline CDR1 and CDR2: SGHTA and FQGTGA. CDR3 size: 17 residues. Trimming removed 5 bases at V and 2 bases at J, with 19 bases between. The CDR3 region is CASSASFGSGTYNEQFF. As DNA, the CDR3 is TGTGCCAGCAGCGCTTCGTTCGGTAGCGGTACCTACAATGAGCAGTTCTTC.

The CDR3 coding sequence is TGTGCCAGCAGCTTAGGTAACGGGTTGTCTGAAGCTTTCTTT. This sequence encodes CASSLGNGLSEAFF. The rearrangement links TRBV7-8 to TRBJ1-1; D is uncertain. This CDR3 region has 14 residues. V dropped 1 base and J dropped 6 bases, with 12 bases sitting between them. The germline V gene has CDR1 SGHVS and CDR2 FQNEAQ. Full variable domain (outside the CDR3, taken from reference TRBV7-8 and TRBJ1-1): GAGVSQSPRYKVAKRGQDVALRCDPISGHVSLFWYQQALGQGPEFLTYFQNEAQLDKSGLPSDRFFAERPEGSVSTLKIQRTQQEDSAVYLCASSLGNGLSEAFFGQGTRLTVV.

The chain carries TRBV10-3 and TRBJ2-1; D is unclear. The V end was cut by 3 bases, the J end by 6 bases, with 6 bases between. CDR1 and CDR2 (germline): ENHRY, SYGVKD. CDR3 size: 12 residues. CDR3 sequence reads: CAISEALNEQFF. CDR3 sequence (DNA): TGTGCCATCAGTGAAGCGCTCAATGAGCAGTTCTTC.

The count of this clone is one. The chain links TRBV6-1 to TRBJ2-5; a possible D gene is TRBD2 (6 bases). Trimming stripped 5 bases from V and 2 bases from J, with 12 bases between. The V gene's germline CDR1 is MNHNS and CDR2 SASEGT. This CDR3 contains 14 residues. DNA of the CDR3: TGTGCCAGCAGTCCCATTGGAGGGCAAGAGACCCAGTACTTC. Translating gives CASSPIGGQETQYF.

The chain is built from TRBV18 and TRBJ1-3; D gene uncertain. The CDR3 runs to 15 residues. The germline CDR1 and CDR2 sequences are KGHSH and LQKENI. Trimming pared 2 bases from V and 3 bases from J, leaving 11 bases between. The CDR3 DNA reads as TGTGCCAGCTCACCAGTCGCGGCGCTTGGAAACACCATATATTTT. As protein: CASSPVAALGNTIYF. The variable domain in full, with the rest retrieved from reference TRBV18 and TRBJ1-3, is NAGVMQNPRHLVRRRGQEARLRCSPMKGHSHVYWYRQLPEEGLKFMVYLQKENIIDESGMPKERFSAEFPKEGPSILRIQQVVRGDSAAYFCASSPVAALGNTIYFGEGSWLTVV.

This chain joins TRBV14 and TRBJ2-2; D uncertain. Germline V gene sequence: CDR1 SGHDN, CDR2 FVKESK. V was trimmed by 6 bases and J by 1 base, leaving 6 bases between them. The CDR3 runs to 13 residues. CDR3 DNA sequence: TGTGCCAGCAGTCCCTTGAACACCGGGGAGCTGTTTTTT. It is translated as CASSPLNTGELFF.

The chain uses TRBV13 and TRBJ1-2; D not resolved. Germline V lookup: CDR1 PRHDT, CDR2 FYEKMQ (reference sequence). CDR3 length: 12 amino acids. Deletions cut 5 bases from V and 8 bases from J, with 12 bases between. The CDR3 sequence: CASSGETPGYTF. The CDR3 DNA reads as TGTGCCAGCAGCGGGGAGACACCCGGCTACACCTTC.